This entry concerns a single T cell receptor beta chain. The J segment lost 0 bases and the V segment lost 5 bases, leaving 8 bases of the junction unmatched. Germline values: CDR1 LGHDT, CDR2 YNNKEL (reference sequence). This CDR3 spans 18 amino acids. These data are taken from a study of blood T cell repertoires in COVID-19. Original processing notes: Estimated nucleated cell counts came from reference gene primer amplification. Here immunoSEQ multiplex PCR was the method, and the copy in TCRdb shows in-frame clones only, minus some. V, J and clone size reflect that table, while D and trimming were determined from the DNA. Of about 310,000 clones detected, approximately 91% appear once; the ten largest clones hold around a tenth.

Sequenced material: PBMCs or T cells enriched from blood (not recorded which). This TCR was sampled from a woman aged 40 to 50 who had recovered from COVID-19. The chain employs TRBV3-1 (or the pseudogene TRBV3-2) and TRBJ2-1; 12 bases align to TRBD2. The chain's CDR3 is CASSALLAGGSSYNEQFF. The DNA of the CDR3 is TGTGCCAGCAGCGCCTTACTAGCGGGGGGTAGCTCCTACAATGAGCAGTTCTTC.